A selection of T cell receptor beta chains follows, all from one sample in a study of blood T cell repertoires in COVID-19. Repertoires were generated with immunoSEQ multiplex PCR, while TCRdb's copy carries only in-frame clones and drops some. This sample carries tens of thousands of clones, roughly four fifths of them seen once, and the ten largest clones take approximately 28%. Sequencing used peripheral blood. These receptors were taken from a man in his 70s with acute or convalescent COVID-19. CDR3s include the opening cysteine and the closing phenylalanine or tryptophan. The D gene is left open where the match is weak. Some rows have no size entry. The others give once, few or many, or a class for an expanded clone.

cdr3_aa	cdr3_nt	j_call	d_call	clone_size	v_call
CASSQVQTSSGNTIYF	TGCGCCAGCAGCCAAGTTCAGACTTCCTCTGGAAACACCATATATTTT	TRBJ1-3	NA	once	TRBV4-3
CASSPPAYEQYF	TGTGCCAGTTCCCCCCCGGCCTACGAGCAGTACTTC	TRBJ2-7	NA	NA	TRBV28
CASSRGLYNQPQHF	TGTGCCAGCAGTCGGGGACTTTACAATCAGCCCCAGCATTTT	TRBJ1-5	NA	NA	TRBV3-1/TRBV3-2
CASSHDRGYEQYF	TGCGCCAGCAGTCACGACAGGGGCTACGAGCAGTACTTC	TRBJ2-7	TRBD1	NA	TRBV23-1
CASRPRVLSFETQYF	TGTGCCAGCAGACCGAGGGTACTGAGTTTCGAGACCCAGTACTTC	TRBJ2-5	NA	NA	TRBV6-5
CASSLRRMNTEAFF	TGTGCCAGCAGCTTACGGCGGATGAACACTGAAGCTTTCTTT	TRBJ1-1	NA	NA	TRBV11-1
CASSPSREAPEEQYF	TGTGCCAGCTCACCATCCAGGGAGGCCCCTGAGGAGCAGTACTTC	TRBJ2-7	NA	NA	TRBV18
CAWSGVAGVVYEQYF	TGTGCCTGGAGTGGGGTAGCGGGAGTAGTTTACGAGCAGTACTTC	TRBJ2-7	TRBD2	few	TRBV30
CATIAGLAYNEQFF	TGTGCCACCATAGCGGGATTGGCGTACAATGAGCAGTTCTTC	TRBJ2-1	TRBD2	NA	TRBV28
CASSSWSGTYEQYF	TGTGCCAGCAGTTCCTGGAGTGGAACCTACGAGCAGTACTTC	TRBJ2-7	NA	once	TRBV6-5
CSVERQGSYNEQFF	TGCAGCGTTGAACGGCAGGGATCCTACAATGAGCAGTTCTTC	TRBJ2-1	NA	NA	TRBV29-1
CSASGGHSRAFF	TGCAGTGCTAGTGGAGGGCACTCGCGGGCTTTCTTT	TRBJ1-1	NA	NA	TRBV20-1
CASSVGLAGYNEQFF	TGTGCCAGCAGCGTAGGGCTAGCGGGATACAATGAGCAGTTCTTC	TRBJ2-1	TRBD2	NA	TRBV9
CASSATSGSYNEQFF	TGTGCCAGTAGTGCGACTAGCGGGAGTTACAATGAGCAGTTCTTC	TRBJ2-1	TRBD2	NA	TRBV19
CASSESGSNQPQHF	TGTGCCAGCAGTGAATCAGGGAGCAATCAGCCCCAGCATTTT	TRBJ1-5	NA	NA	TRBV25-1
CASSSGQDDQPQHF	TGTGCCAGCAGCTCGGGACAGGACGATCAGCCCCAGCATTTT	TRBJ1-5	TRBD1	once	TRBV5-4
CASSLGGLAKNIQYF	TGTGCCAGCAGTTTGGGAGGTCTAGCCAAAAACATTCAGTACTTC	TRBJ2-4	NA	once	TRBV28
CASSSGMGYEQFF	TGTGCCAGCAGTTCAGGGATGGGGTATGAGCAGTTCTTC	TRBJ2-1	NA	NA	TRBV6-2/TRBV6-3
CASSLQYTEAFF	TGTGCCAGCAGCTTACAGTACACTGAAGCTTTCTTT	TRBJ1-1	NA	NA	TRBV7-9
CASSEGYTYNSPLHF	TGTGCCAGCAGTGAAGGGTACACCTATAATTCACCCCTCCACTTT	TRBJ1-6	NA	NA	TRBV6-1
CASSLRQGGTNEKLFF	TGTGCCAGCAGTTTGAGGCAGGGGGGCACTAATGAAAAACTGTTTTTT	TRBJ1-4	TRBD1	once	TRBV27
CASSPPGTNEQFF	TGTGCCAGCTCACCACCCGGGACAAATGAGCAGTTCTTC	TRBJ2-1	NA	once	TRBV18
CSVAQGPRETQYF	TGCAGCGTCGCCCAGGGCCCCAGGGAGACCCAGTACTTC	TRBJ2-5	NA	NA	TRBV29-1
CASSEELAVSNFEQFF	TGCGCCAGCAGCGAGGAACTAGCGGTATCGAATTTTGAGCAGTTCTTC	TRBJ2-1	TRBD2	NA	TRBV5-1
CATSDFAGANEQFF	TGTGCCACCAGTGATTTCGCGGGGGCCAATGAGCAGTTCTTC	TRBJ2-1	NA	NA	TRBV24-1
CASSFPAGGLGEQFF	TGTGCCAGCAGCTTTCCAGCGGGAGGGCTCGGTGAGCAGTTCTTC	TRBJ2-1	TRBD2	NA	TRBV5-4
CASRPTGEKLFF	TGTGCCAGTAGGCCAACAGGGGAAAAACTGTTTTTT	TRBJ1-4	NA	NA	TRBV19
CAWSTGTGWDGYTF	TGTGCCTGGAGTACAGGTACAGGTTGGGATGGCTACACCTTC	TRBJ1-2	NA	NA	TRBV30
CASSGLTGLALNHEQFF	TGTGCCAGCAGCGGCCTTACGGGACTAGCATTGAACCATGAGCAGTTCTTC	TRBJ2-1	TRBD2	NA	TRBV11-2
CASSFSDRYEQYF	TGCGCCAGCAGCTTCTCTGACAGATACGAGCAGTACTTC	TRBJ2-7	NA	once	TRBV5-1
CASTPFGTSGREQFF	TGCGCCAGCACCCCCTTCGGTACTAGCGGACGTGAGCAGTTCTTC	TRBJ2-1	TRBD2	NA	TRBV5-1
CASSTPGRETYEQYF	TGTGCCAGTAGTACACCGGGACGGGAGACCTACGAGCAGTACTTC	TRBJ2-7	NA	NA	TRBV19
CASSLGQVLSGNTIYF	TGCGCCAGCAGCTTGGGCCAGGTTCTTTCTGGAAACACCATATATTTT	TRBJ1-3	NA	NA	TRBV5-1
CASAITGGDSGNTIYF	TGTGCCAGCGCCATAACAGGGGGCGACAGTGGAAACACCATATATTTT	TRBJ1-3	TRBD1	NA	TRBV18
CASSSTFFREGNEQFF	TGTGCCAGCAGCTCGACATTCTTCAGAGAAGGAAATGAGCAGTTCTTC	TRBJ2-1	NA	NA	TRBV5-8
CASSPRDTPGGGYTF	TGTGCCAGCAGTCCCAGGGACACCCCAGGTGGTGGCTACACCTTC	TRBJ1-2	NA	NA	TRBV27
CASSSTTGYGYTF	TGCGCCAGCAGCTCAACGACAGGCTATGGCTACACCTTC	TRBJ1-2	NA	few	TRBV5-1
CASSYKGDTEAFF	TGTGCCAGCAGTTACAAAGGGGACACTGAAGCTTTCTTT	TRBJ1-1	NA	NA	TRBV6-2/TRBV6-3
CASSPSSGYSYEQYF	TGTGCCAGCTCACCGAGTAGCGGATACTCCTACGAGCAGTACTTC	TRBJ2-7	NA	NA	TRBV18
CAWSEGGNQPQHF	TGTGCCTGGAGTGAGGGGGGGAACCAGCCCCAGCATTTT	TRBJ1-5	NA	NA	TRBV30
CASQTRGENTEAFF	TGTGCCAGCCAAACCCGGGGTGAGAACACTGAAGCTTTCTTT	TRBJ1-1	NA	NA	TRBV3-1/TRBV3-2
CASKTHSSGRNTGELFF	TGTGCCAGCAAAACACATTCTAGCGGGAGAAACACCGGGGAGCTGTTTTTT	TRBJ2-2	TRBD2	NA	TRBV3-1/TRBV3-2
CASSESRGYSGNTIYF	TGTGCCAGCAGTGAATCAAGGGGATACTCTGGAAACACCATATATTTT	TRBJ1-3	NA	NA	TRBV25-1
CASRGTSGLSYF	TGTGCCAGCAGGGGGACTAGCGGACTCTCCTACTTC	TRBJ2-7	TRBD2	NA	TRBV2
CSARALHGYTF	TGCAGTGCTAGGGCCCTCCATGGCTACACCTTC	TRBJ1-2	NA	NA	TRBV20-1
CASSNGGQALNTEAFF	TGTGCCAGCAGTAATGGGGGACAGGCTTTGAACACTGAAGCTTTCTTT	TRBJ1-1	TRBD1	NA	TRBV28
CASSLDPGTDYNEQFF	TGCGCCAGCAGCTTGGACCCCGGGACAGACTACAATGAGCAGTTCTTC	TRBJ2-1	TRBD1	NA	TRBV5-1
CASTRRDRGQETQYF	TGTGCCAGCACCCGACGGGACAGGGGACAAGAGACCCAGTACTTC	TRBJ2-5	TRBD1	NA	TRBV3-1/TRBV3-2
CASSRQRGSNQPQHF	TGTGCCAGCAGTCGACAGCGAGGTAGCAATCAGCCCCAGCATTTT	TRBJ1-5	NA	NA	TRBV7-2
CASSPISRQGGYGYTF	TGTGCCAGCAGCCCAATAAGCAGACAGGGAGGCTATGGCTACACCTTC	TRBJ1-2	TRBD1	NA	TRBV3-1/TRBV3-2